Below, one TCR beta chain is given with its context. The record originates from a study of patients and donors after allogeneic stem cell transplantation. TCRdb reanalysed the RT-PCR reads using MiXCR and keeps one entry per CDR3 protein. The sample lists about a million distinct CDR3 sequences; approximately 19% were seen once. V lost 2 bases and J lost 0, with 10 bases in between. This CDR3 region has 15 residues. Germline CDR1 and CDR2: LGHNA and YSLEER. The chain recombines TRBV4-3 with TRBJ1-2; D is perhaps TRBD1 (5 bases). Sequences were obtained from blood, either unsorted or a sorted T cell fraction (not recorded which). The source is a human donor who was either an allogeneic HSCT recipient or a stem cell or donor lymphocyte infusion donor (not recorded which). It is not recorded whose cells these are; they may come from a transplant donor. The CDR3 reads CASSQRDGANYGYTF. CDR3 nucleotide sequence: TGCGCCAGCAGCCAACGGGACGGAGCTAACTATGGCTACACCTTC.